Sequencing of this T cell receptor (beta chain) was carried out in a study of blood T cell repertoires in COVID-19. Turning to the study itself: Donors in the United States, Italy and Spain gave samples during acute or convalescent COVID-19.

Germline V lookup: CDR1 GTSNPN, CDR2 SVGIG (reference sequence). The CDR3 is 13 amino acids. Measured with immunoSEQ multiplex PCR; TCRdb has only the in-frame clones, and not every one. The sample lists fewer than 400,000 clones, around 87% occurring once. The gene calls are TRBV30 and TRBJ2-3, with 7 bases aligning to TRBD2. The sequencing sample was made of peripheral blood. This clonotype was sampled from a human donor in a cohort sampled during active COVID-19. The CDR3 protein is CAAIAGSTDTQYF. CDR3 coding DNA: TGTGCTGCGATAGCGGGCAGCACAGATACGCAGTATTTT.